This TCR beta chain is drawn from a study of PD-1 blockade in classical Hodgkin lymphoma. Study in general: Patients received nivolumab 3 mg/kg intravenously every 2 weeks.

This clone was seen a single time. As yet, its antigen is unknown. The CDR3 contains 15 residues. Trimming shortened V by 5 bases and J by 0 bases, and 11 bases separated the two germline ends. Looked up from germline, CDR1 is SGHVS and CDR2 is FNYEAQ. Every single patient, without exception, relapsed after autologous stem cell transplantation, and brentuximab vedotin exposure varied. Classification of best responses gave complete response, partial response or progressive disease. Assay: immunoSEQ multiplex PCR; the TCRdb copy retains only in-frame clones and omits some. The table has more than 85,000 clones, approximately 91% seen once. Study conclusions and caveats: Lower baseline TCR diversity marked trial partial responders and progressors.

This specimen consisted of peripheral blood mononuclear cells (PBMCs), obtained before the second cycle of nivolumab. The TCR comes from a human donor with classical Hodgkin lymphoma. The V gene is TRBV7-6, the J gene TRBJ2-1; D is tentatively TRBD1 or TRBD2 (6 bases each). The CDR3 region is CASSRGGSSYNEQFF. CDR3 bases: TGTGCCAGCAGCCGAGGGGGGAGCTCCTACAATGAGCAGTTCTTC.